This TCR beta chain emerged from a study of T cell repertoires in cytomegalovirus infection. This clonotype was observed many times. Its antigen is not identified. Trimming took 4 bases from V and 7 from J, leaving 8 bases between them. The CDR3 runs 13 residues. Germline V gives CDR1 SGHTA, CDR2 FQGNSA. TCRdb passed the reads through MiXCR, listing each CDR3 protein once. Altogether 200,000 or so distinct CDR3 sequences are present, roughly 27% being singletons, with the ten largest covering 31%. General study points: Adding up the frequency of public TCR beta families identified people who carried CMV plus the relevant HLA. What dominated the ex vivo response were HLA-C-restricted CMV-specific TCR beta clonotypes.

The receptor was isolated from a human donor in good health (CMV status not recorded). Some clones in this sample may be carry-over from other donors' samples. Material for sequencing was PBMCs. The V call is TRBV7-2, the J call TRBJ1-6; D call uncertain. CDR3: CASSSLRNSPLHF. The CDR3 DNA reads TGTGCCAGCAGCTCGCTTAGGAATTCACCCCTCCACTTT.